This T cell receptor (beta chain) comes out of a study of Tregs in tolerant kidney transplant recipients. Germline CDR1 reads SGHDN; CDR2 reads FVKESK. The CDR3 runs to 14 residues. V was pared by 3 bases and J by 3 bases, with 3 bases of the junction left unmatched. The repertoire was sequenced with immunoSEQ multiplex PCR; TCRdb's copy has only in-frame clones and lacks some. Among approximately 90,000 clones listed, roughly nine tenths were seen once. This chain links TRBV14 with TRBJ2-7, with TRBD1 matching 9 bases. The sequencing sample was made of CD8+ T cells from blood. This clonotype was obtained from a human donor in good health. CDR3 nucleotides: TGTGCCAGCAGCCAGAGACAGGGGGACTACGAGCAGTACTTC. It is translated as CASSQRQGDYEQYF.